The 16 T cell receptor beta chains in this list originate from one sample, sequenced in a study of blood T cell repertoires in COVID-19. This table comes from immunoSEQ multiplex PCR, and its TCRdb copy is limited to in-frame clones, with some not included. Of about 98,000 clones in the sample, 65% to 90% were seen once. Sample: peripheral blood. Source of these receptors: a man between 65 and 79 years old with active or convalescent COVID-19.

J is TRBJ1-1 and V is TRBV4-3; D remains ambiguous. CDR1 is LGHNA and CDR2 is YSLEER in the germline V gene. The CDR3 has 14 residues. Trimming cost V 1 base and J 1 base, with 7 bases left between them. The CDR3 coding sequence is TGCGCCAGCAGCCAAGGTTCAGGGAACACTGAAGCTTTCTTT. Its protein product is CASSQGSGNTEAFF.

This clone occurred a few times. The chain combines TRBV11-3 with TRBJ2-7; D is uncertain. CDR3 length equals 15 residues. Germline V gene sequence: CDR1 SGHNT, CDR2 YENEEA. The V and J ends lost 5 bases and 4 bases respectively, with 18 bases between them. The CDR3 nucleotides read TGTGCCAGCAGCCCCCAGGTGTTGGTACCTTACGAGCAGTACTTC. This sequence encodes CASSPQVLVPYEQYF.

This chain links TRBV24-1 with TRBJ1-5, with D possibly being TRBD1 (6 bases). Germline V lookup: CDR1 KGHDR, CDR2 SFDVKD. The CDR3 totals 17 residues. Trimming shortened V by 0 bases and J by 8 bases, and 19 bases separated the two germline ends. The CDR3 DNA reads TGTGCCACCAGTGATTTGCCTCTGGCAGGTAGGGGGAAGCCCCAGCATTTT. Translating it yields CATSDLPLAGRGKPQHF.

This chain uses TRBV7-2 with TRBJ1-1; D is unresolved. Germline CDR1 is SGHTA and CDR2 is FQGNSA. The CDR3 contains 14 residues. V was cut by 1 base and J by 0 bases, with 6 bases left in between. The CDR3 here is CASSLDRLNTEAFF. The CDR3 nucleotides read TGTGCCAGCAGCTTAGACAGATTGAACACTGAAGCTTTCTTT.

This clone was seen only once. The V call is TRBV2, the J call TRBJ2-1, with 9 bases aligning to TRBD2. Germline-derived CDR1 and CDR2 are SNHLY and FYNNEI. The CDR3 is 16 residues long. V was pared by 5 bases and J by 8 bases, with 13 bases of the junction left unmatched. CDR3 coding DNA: TGTGCCAGCAGTAGTTCTGGTAGCGGGGGTACCCATGAGCAGTTCTTC. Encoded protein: CASSSSGSGGTHEQFF.

The CDR3 loop reads CASRAHLNTEAFF. In DNA, the CDR3 is TGTGCCAGTAGAGCTCACTTGAACACTGAAGCTTTCTTT. This sequence joins TRBV19 and TRBJ1-1; D not resolved. There are 13 residues in the CDR3. The germline V gene encodes CDR1 LNHDA and CDR2 SQIVND (reference sequence). V lost 6 bases to trimming and J lost 0 bases, with 8 bases between them.

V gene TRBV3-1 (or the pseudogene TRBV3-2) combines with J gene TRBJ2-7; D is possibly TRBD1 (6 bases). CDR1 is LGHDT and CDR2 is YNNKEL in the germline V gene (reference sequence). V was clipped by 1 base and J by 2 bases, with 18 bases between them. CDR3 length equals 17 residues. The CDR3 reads CASSQALQGRGTYEQYF. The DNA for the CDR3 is TGTGCCAGCAGCCAAGCCCTACAGGGAAGAGGGACCTACGAGCAGTACTTC.

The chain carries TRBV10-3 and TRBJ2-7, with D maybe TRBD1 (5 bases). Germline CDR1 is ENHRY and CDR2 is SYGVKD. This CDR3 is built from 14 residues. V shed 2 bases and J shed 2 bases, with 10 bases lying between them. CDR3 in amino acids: CAISEVSGTYEQYF. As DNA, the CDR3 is TGTGCCATCAGTGAGGTCTCAGGGACCTACGAGCAGTACTTC.

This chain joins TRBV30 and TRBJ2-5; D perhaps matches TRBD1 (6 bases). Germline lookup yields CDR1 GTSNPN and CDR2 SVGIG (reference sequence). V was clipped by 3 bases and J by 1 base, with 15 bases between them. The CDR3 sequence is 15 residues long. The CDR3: CAWRRKDSSQETQYF. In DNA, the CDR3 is TGTGCCTGGAGAAGGAAGGACAGTAGCCAAGAGACCCAGTACTTC.

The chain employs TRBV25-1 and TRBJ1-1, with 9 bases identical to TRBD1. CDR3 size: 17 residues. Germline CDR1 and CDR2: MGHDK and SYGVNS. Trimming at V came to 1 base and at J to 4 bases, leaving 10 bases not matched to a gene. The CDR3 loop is CASSEFPPGTGRTEAFF. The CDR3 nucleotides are TGTGCCAGCAGTGAATTCCCACCGGGGACAGGGCGCACTGAAGCTTTCTTT.

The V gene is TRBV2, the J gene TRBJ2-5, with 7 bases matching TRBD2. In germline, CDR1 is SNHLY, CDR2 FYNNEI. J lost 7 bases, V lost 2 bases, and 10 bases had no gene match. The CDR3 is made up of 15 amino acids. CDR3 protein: CASSEPKGGTGTQYF. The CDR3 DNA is TGTGCCAGCAGTGAACCGAAGGGAGGGACCGGGACCCAGTACTTC.

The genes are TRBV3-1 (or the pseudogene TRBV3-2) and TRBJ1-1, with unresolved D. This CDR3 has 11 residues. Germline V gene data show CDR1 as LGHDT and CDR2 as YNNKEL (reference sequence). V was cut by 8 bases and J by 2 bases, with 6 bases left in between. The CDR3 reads CASGLNTEAFF. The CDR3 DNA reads TGTGCCAGCGGGCTCAACACTGAAGCTTTCTTT.

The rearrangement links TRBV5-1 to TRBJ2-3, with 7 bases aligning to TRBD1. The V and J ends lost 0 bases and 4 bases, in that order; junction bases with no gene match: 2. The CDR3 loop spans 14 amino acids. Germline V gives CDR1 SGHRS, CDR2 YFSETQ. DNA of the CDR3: TGCGCCAGCAGCTTGGCGGGGACAGCAGATACGCAGTATTTT. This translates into CASSLAGTADTQYF. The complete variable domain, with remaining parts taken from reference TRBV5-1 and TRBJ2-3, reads KAGVTQTPRYLIKTRGQQVTLSCSPISGHRSVSWYQQTPGQGLQFLFEYFSETQRNKGNFPGRFSGRQFSNSRSEMNVSTLELGDSALYLCASSLAGTADTQYFGPGTRLTVL.

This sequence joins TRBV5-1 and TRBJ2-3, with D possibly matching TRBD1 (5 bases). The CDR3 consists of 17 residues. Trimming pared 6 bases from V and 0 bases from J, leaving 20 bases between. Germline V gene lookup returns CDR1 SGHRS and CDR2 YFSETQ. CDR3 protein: CASTRAVTFSSTDTQYF. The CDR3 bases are TGCGCCAGCACCAGGGCAGTAACATTTTCTAGCACAGATACGCAGTATTTT.

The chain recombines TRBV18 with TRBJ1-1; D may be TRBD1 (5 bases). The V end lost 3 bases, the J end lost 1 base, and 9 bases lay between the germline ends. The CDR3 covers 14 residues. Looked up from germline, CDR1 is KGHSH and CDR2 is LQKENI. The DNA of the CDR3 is TGTGCCAGCTCACCGAGCGGGGGGAACACTGAAGCTTTCTTT. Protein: CASSPSGGNTEAFF.

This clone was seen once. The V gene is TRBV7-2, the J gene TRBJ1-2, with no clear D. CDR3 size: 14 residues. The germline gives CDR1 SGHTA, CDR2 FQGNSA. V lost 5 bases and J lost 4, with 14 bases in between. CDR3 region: CASSGTVAPYGYTF. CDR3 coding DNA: TGTGCCAGCAGCGGAACCGTAGCACCCTATGGCTACACCTTC.